Listed below are T cell receptor beta chains from one sample, sequenced in a study of shared clonotypes between healthy human individuals. Method: immunoSEQ multiplex PCR; TCRdb's copy keeps in-frame clones and lacks some. The data contain about 330,000 clones, 80% to 90% of them singletons. Sequencing used memory CD8+ T cells sorted from blood. The receptors originated from a man between 18 and 35 years old in good health. CDR3s include the opening cysteine and the closing phenylalanine or tryptophan. The order of the fields is J gene, clone size, V gene, D gene, CDR3 DNA, CDR3 protein. A D gene is named only where the DNA matches it firmly. Size is stated for part of the rows, as once, few or many counts, or as a class when the clone is expanded.

j_call: TRBJ2-3; clone_size: .; v_call: TRBV7-9; d_call: TRBD2; cdr3_nt: TGTGCCAGCAGCCCTGGACTAGTCTCCGATACGCAGTATTTT; cdr3_aa: CASSPGLVSDTQYF
j_call: TRBJ1-6; clone_size: once; v_call: TRBV21-1; d_call: .; cdr3_nt: TGTGCCAGCAGCGGGCAGTATAATTCACCCCTCCACTTT; cdr3_aa: CASSGQYNSPLHF
j_call: TRBJ1-1; clone_size: .; v_call: TRBV27; d_call: TRBD1; cdr3_nt: TGTGCCAGCAGTTTGACAGGGACCACTGAAGCTTTCTTT; cdr3_aa: CASSLTGTTEAFF
j_call: TRBJ1-3; clone_size: few; v_call: TRBV11-2; d_call: TRBD1; cdr3_nt: TGTGCCAGCAGCTTTGACAGGGACCCTGGAAACACCATATATTTT; cdr3_aa: CASSFDRDPGNTIYF
j_call: TRBJ1-1; clone_size: .; v_call: TRBV6-5; d_call: .; cdr3_nt: TGTGCCAGCAGAGCACAAGGTTCGAACACTGAAGCTTTCTTT; cdr3_aa: CASRAQGSNTEAFF
j_call: TRBJ2-7; clone_size: .; v_call: TRBV15; d_call: .; cdr3_nt: TGTGCCACCAGCACGGGTAGATCCTACGAGCAGTACTTC; cdr3_aa: CATSTGRSYEQYF
j_call: TRBJ2-5; clone_size: .; v_call: TRBV5-6; d_call: .; cdr3_nt: TGTGCCAGCAGCTTGGAACAGTCCAGAGAGACCCAGTACTTC; cdr3_aa: CASSLEQSRETQYF
j_call: TRBJ1-2; clone_size: many; v_call: TRBV5-1; d_call: .; cdr3_nt: TGCGCCAGCAGCTTGGAAGGCGGCTATTATGGCTACACCTTC; cdr3_aa: CASSLEGGYYGYTF
j_call: TRBJ2-7; clone_size: .; v_call: TRBV7-9; d_call: TRBD1; cdr3_nt: TGTGCCAGCAGCTCCGGGACAGTGAGAACCTACGAGCAGTACTTC; cdr3_aa: CASSSGTVRTYEQYF
j_call: TRBJ1-5; clone_size: .; v_call: TRBV5-1; d_call: .; cdr3_nt: TGCGCCAGCAGCTTGGGTGGCAGTCATCAGCCCCAGCATTTT; cdr3_aa: CASSLGGSHQPQHF
j_call: TRBJ2-7; clone_size: .; v_call: TRBV7-9; d_call: TRBD1; cdr3_nt: TGTGCCAGCAGCCGAGGACAGGGCTACGAGCAGTACTTC; cdr3_aa: CASSRGQGYEQYF
j_call: TRBJ2-7; clone_size: .; v_call: TRBV28; d_call: .; cdr3_nt: TGTGCCAGCAGTTTCCCGGGGTATGAGCAGTACTTC; cdr3_aa: CASSFPGYEQYF
j_call: TRBJ1-1; clone_size: .; v_call: TRBV6-6; d_call: .; cdr3_nt: TGTGCCAGTGGCAGGGGAACTGAAGCTTTCTTT; cdr3_aa: CASGRGTEAFF
j_call: TRBJ2-5; clone_size: .; v_call: TRBV5-6; d_call: .; cdr3_nt: TGTGCCAGCAGTATGAGACGGATCCAAGAGACCCAGTACTTC; cdr3_aa: CASSMRRIQETQYF
j_call: TRBJ2-7; clone_size: .; v_call: TRBV28; d_call: .; cdr3_nt: TGTGCCAGCAGGGGTAAGACCTACGAGCAGTACTTC; cdr3_aa: CASRGKTYEQYF
j_call: TRBJ2-7; clone_size: .; v_call: TRBV2; d_call: TRBD2; cdr3_nt: TGTGCCAGCAGTGAACCAGCGGGGGCCGAGCAGTACTTC; cdr3_aa: CASSEPAGAEQYF
j_call: TRBJ2-7; clone_size: .; v_call: TRBV5-6; d_call: .; cdr3_nt: TGTGCCAGCAGCTGGCTAGACGAGCAGTACTTC; cdr3_aa: CASSWLDEQYF
j_call: TRBJ2-2; clone_size: once; v_call: TRBV6-4; d_call: TRBD1; cdr3_nt: TGTGCCAGCAGCCTAAACGGACAGGTTCCATATCCCGGGGAGCTGTTTTTT; cdr3_aa: CASSLNGQVPYPGELFF
j_call: TRBJ2-7; clone_size: few; v_call: TRBV6-1; d_call: TRBD1; cdr3_nt: TGTGCCAGCAGTGAACTATGGACAGGGGTCTACGAGCAGTACTTC; cdr3_aa: CASSELWTGVYEQYF
j_call: TRBJ2-3; clone_size: .; v_call: TRBV11-2; d_call: TRBD2; cdr3_nt: TGTGCCAGCAGCCTTCAAGCGGGAGTGTATACGCAGTATTTT; cdr3_aa: CASSLQAGVYTQYF
j_call: TRBJ2-7; clone_size: .; v_call: TRBV19; d_call: .; cdr3_nt: TGTGCCAGTAGTATAACGGGCGGCTACGAGCAGTACTTC; cdr3_aa: CASSITGGYEQYF
j_call: TRBJ2-5; clone_size: .; v_call: TRBV4-1; d_call: TRBD1; cdr3_nt: TGCGCCAGCAGCCACACATACATCGGACAGGGCCAAGAGACCCAGTACTTC; cdr3_aa: CASSHTYIGQGQETQYF
j_call: TRBJ1-6; clone_size: .; v_call: TRBV7-9; d_call: .; cdr3_nt: TGTGCCAGCAGCTTAGTGGACGGGAATTCACCCCTCCACTTT; cdr3_aa: CASSLVDGNSPLHF
j_call: TRBJ2-4; clone_size: .; v_call: TRBV5-1; d_call: .; cdr3_nt: TGCGCCAGCAGCTTGAGAAACATTCAGTACTTC; cdr3_aa: CASSLRNIQYF
j_call: TRBJ2-5; clone_size: few; v_call: TRBV19; d_call: .; cdr3_nt: TGTGCCAGTAGTAGCCGGTCATCAGAGACCCAGTACTTC; cdr3_aa: CASSSRSSETQYF
j_call: TRBJ1-5; clone_size: .; v_call: TRBV28; d_call: TRBD1; cdr3_nt: TGTGCCAGCAGTTGGACAGGGACTTACCAGCCCCAGCATTTT; cdr3_aa: CASSWTGTYQPQHF
j_call: TRBJ2-6; clone_size: .; v_call: TRBV5-1; d_call: .; cdr3_nt: TGCGCCAGCAGCTCCCCCGTGGTGGGGCTTATCGGGGCCAACGTCCTGACTTTC; cdr3_aa: CASSSPVVGLIGANVLTF
j_call: TRBJ2-1; clone_size: .; v_call: TRBV19; d_call: .; cdr3_nt: TGTGCCAGTACCCGAACGGGCTCCTACAATGAGCAGTTCTTC; cdr3_aa: CASTRTGSYNEQFF
j_call: TRBJ2-4; clone_size: .; v_call: TRBV4-1; d_call: TRBD1; cdr3_nt: TGCGCCAGCAGCCAAGAGACAGGGGGGATAAACATTCAGTACTTC; cdr3_aa: CASSQETGGINIQYF
j_call: TRBJ1-2; clone_size: .; v_call: TRBV7-2; d_call: .; cdr3_nt: TGTGCCAGCAGCTTAGGAGCCTTGGGCTATGGCTACACCTTC; cdr3_aa: CASSLGALGYGYTF
j_call: TRBJ2-3; clone_size: .; v_call: TRBV27; d_call: .; cdr3_nt: TGTGCCAGCAGCTTTGACGGGGGCACAGATACGCAGTATTTT; cdr3_aa: CASSFDGGTDTQYF
j_call: TRBJ2-7; clone_size: .; v_call: TRBV4-1; d_call: .; cdr3_nt: TGCGCCAGCAGCCAAGTGGACAGTACCTACGAGCAGTACTTC; cdr3_aa: CASSQVDSTYEQYF
j_call: TRBJ2-3; clone_size: few; v_call: TRBV5-5; d_call: .; cdr3_nt: TGTGCCAGCAGCTACGGCAGACTCGGCACAGATACGCAGTATTTT; cdr3_aa: CASSYGRLGTDTQYF
j_call: TRBJ1-1; clone_size: .; v_call: TRBV28; d_call: .; cdr3_nt: TGTGCCAGCAGTTTCGCGGCATCAACTGAAGCTTTCTTT; cdr3_aa: CASSFAASTEAFF
j_call: TRBJ1-1; clone_size: .; v_call: TRBV9; d_call: .; cdr3_nt: TGTGCCAGCAGCGATCGGGCCTTCACTGAAGCTTTCTTT; cdr3_aa: CASSDRAFTEAFF
j_call: TRBJ2-7; clone_size: once; v_call: TRBV18; d_call: TRBD1; cdr3_nt: TGTGCCAGCTCACCGACAGGGGTGGGCGAGCAGTACTTC; cdr3_aa: CASSPTGVGEQYF
j_call: TRBJ2-1; clone_size: .; v_call: TRBV29-1; d_call: TRBD1; cdr3_nt: TGCAGCGTTGAGGGGACAGGGGACTACAATGAGCAGTTCTTC; cdr3_aa: CSVEGTGDYNEQFF
j_call: TRBJ1-1; clone_size: once; v_call: TRBV7-8; d_call: .; cdr3_nt: TGTGCCAGCAGCTTAGGGGACGGCCCGGGCACTGAAGCTTTCTTT; cdr3_aa: CASSLGDGPGTEAFF
j_call: TRBJ1-6; clone_size: .; v_call: TRBV9; d_call: .; cdr3_nt: TGTGCCAGCAGCGTAGAGGGGAGTGCCGACTTCCCCCTCCACTTT; cdr3_aa: CASSVEGSADFPLHF
j_call: TRBJ2-2; clone_size: .; v_call: TRBV7-9; d_call: TRBD1; cdr3_nt: TGTGCCAGCAGCTCCCCCTGGGACAGGAACACCGGGGAGCTGTTTTTT; cdr3_aa: CASSSPWDRNTGELFF
j_call: TRBJ2-7; clone_size: .; v_call: TRBV4-3; d_call: .; cdr3_nt: TGCGCCAGCAGCCAAGTTACCTCGTTCCGCGACGAGCAGTACTTC; cdr3_aa: CASSQVTSFRDEQYF
j_call: TRBJ2-7; clone_size: .; v_call: TRBV19; d_call: TRBD2; cdr3_nt: TGTGCCAGTAGCGGGACTAGCGGGAGCGAGCAGTACTTC; cdr3_aa: CASSGTSGSEQYF
j_call: TRBJ2-3; clone_size: once; v_call: TRBV7-9; d_call: .; cdr3_nt: TGTGCCAGCAGCTTAGCGGGGGGGCCAACAGATACGCAGTATTTT; cdr3_aa: CASSLAGGPTDTQYF
j_call: TRBJ2-7; clone_size: few; v_call: TRBV15; d_call: .; cdr3_nt: TGTGCCACCAGCAGAGATCGGGCCACGGTGCAGTACTTC; cdr3_aa: CATSRDRATVQYF
j_call: TRBJ2-2; clone_size: .; v_call: TRBV11-2; d_call: TRBD2; cdr3_nt: TGTGCCAGCAGCGTCCATAGCGGGAGGGCAGACGGGGAGCTGTTTTTT; cdr3_aa: CASSVHSGRADGELFF
j_call: TRBJ2-5; clone_size: few; v_call: TRBV11-3; d_call: .; cdr3_nt: TGTGCCAGCAGCTTAGAGTACCAAGAGACCCAGTACTTC; cdr3_aa: CASSLEYQETQYF
j_call: TRBJ2-5; clone_size: .; v_call: TRBV4-1; d_call: TRBD1; cdr3_nt: TGCGCCAGCAGCCAAGAAGGGACAGGGTTTCGAGAGACCCAGTACTTC; cdr3_aa: CASSQEGTGFRETQYF
j_call: TRBJ1-1; clone_size: .; v_call: TRBV7-8; d_call: TRBD1; cdr3_nt: TGTGCCAGCAGCCCGGGGACAGGGAAGTGGACTGAAGCTTTCTTT; cdr3_aa: CASSPGTGKWTEAFF
j_call: TRBJ2-7; clone_size: .; v_call: TRBV4-3; d_call: .; cdr3_nt: TGCGCCAGCAGCCAAGATGACGGAGGAGCCTACGAGCAGTACTTC; cdr3_aa: CASSQDDGGAYEQYF
j_call: TRBJ2-1; clone_size: .; v_call: TRBV10-3; d_call: .; cdr3_nt: TGTGCCATCAGTGAGTCGAGAAGCGGGCGGACCTACAATGAGCAGTTCTTC; cdr3_aa: CAISESRSGRTYNEQFF